The rows below give T cell receptor beta chains drawn from one sample of a study of T-cell reconstitution after alpha-beta-depleted transplantation in children. TCRdb processed the PCR reads anew with MiXCR; each CDR3 protein has one entry. The sample lists 450,000 to 500,000 distinct CDR3 sequences; under 15% were seen once. Sequenced material: PBMCs from the stem cell graft donor, taken from the stem cell graft. Source of these receptors: a human donor who donated a stem cell graft to a child with combined immunodeficiency. CDR3s include the opening cysteine and the closing phenylalanine or tryptophan. A D gene is named only where the DNA matches it firmly. Expanded clones are given a class, and other clones once, few, many or no size at all.

j_gene,d_gene,v_gene,abundance,CDR3aa,CDR3nt
TRBJ1-2,.,TRBV7-2,.,CASSPTGGVFNGYTF,TGTGCCAGCAGTCCGACAGGCGGAGTTTTCAATGGCTACACCTTC
TRBJ1-2,TRBD1,TRBV18,.,CASSASSDRSDTNYGYTF,TGTGCCAGCTCCGCCAGTTCGGACAGGTCGGATACTAACTATGGCTACACCTTC
TRBJ2-3,.,TRBV6-5,few,CASSYGSWQAITDTQYF,TGTGCCAGCAGTTACGGGTCTTGGCAGGCGATCACAGATACGCAGTATTTT
TRBJ2-2,.,TRBV19,.,CASSMIGVRHILKGGELFF,TGTGCCAGTAGTATGATTGGTGTACGCCACATACTGAAGGGCGGGGAGCTGTTTTTT
TRBJ2-1,TRBD2,TRBV12-3/TRBV12-4,.,CASSTTHLPSGSRDEQFF,TGTGCCAGCAGTACCACTCACCTTCCTAGCGGGAGTAGGGATGAGCAGTTCTTC
TRBJ1-2,.,TRBV6-2/TRBV6-3,.,CASSASNHGYTF,TGTGCCAGCAGTGCATCAAACCATGGCTACACCTTC
TRBJ2-1,TRBD1,TRBV5-1,many,CASKPGQSYNEQFF,TGCGCCAGCAAGCCGGGACAGTCGTACAATGAGCAGTTCTTC
TRBJ2-1,.,TRBV12-3/TRBV12-4,few,CASSLSGKTEQFF,TGTGCCAGCAGTTTGAGTGGGAAAACAGAGCAGTTCTTC
TRBJ2-7,TRBD1,TRBV5-1,many,CASSSGQGLVEQYF,TGCGCCAGCAGCTCGGGACAGGGGTTGGTCGAGCAGTACTTC
TRBJ1-1,.,TRBV12-3/TRBV12-4,.,CASSFPDKKAFF,TGTGCCAGCAGTTTTCCCGACAAGAAAGCTTTCTTT
TRBJ2-1,.,TRBV7-8,.,CASSSSRVGNEQFF,TGTGCCAGCAGCTCCTCCAGGGTCGGCAATGAGCAGTTCTTC
TRBJ1-1,.,TRBV7-9,.,CASSSKGGMDTEAFF,TGTGCCAGCAGCTCAAAAGGGGGGATGGACACTGAAGCTTTCTTT
TRBJ2-7,.,TRBV20-1,many,CSAQRGEGGGAYEQYF,TGCAGTGCCCAACGCGGAGAGGGAGGGGGGGCTTACGAGCAGTACTTC
TRBJ1-1,.,TRBV5-1,.,CASSSEAFPTNTEAFF,TGCGCCAGCAGCTCGGAGGCATTTCCGACGAACACTGAAGCTTTCTTT
TRBJ1-2,.,TRBV10-3,few,CAISESTGANYGYTF,TGTGCCATCAGTGAGTCGACGGGAGCTAACTATGGCTACACCTTC
TRBJ2-2,TRBD2,TRBV4-1,many,CASSQGGSGRTGGELFF,TGCGCCAGCAGCCAGGGAGGGAGCGGACGAACGGGCGGGGAGCTGTTTTTT
TRBJ2-5,TRBD2,TRBV27,few,CATRRLAGRGTQYF,TGTGCCACAAGGAGGCTAGCGGGACGCGGGACCCAGTACTTC
TRBJ2-1,.,TRBV11-1,.,CASSQQGPYNEQFF,TGTGCCAGCAGCCAACAGGGACCCTACAATGAGCAGTTCTTC
TRBJ1-4,.,TRBV6-1,few,CASMTQSNEKLFF,TGTGCCAGCATGACACAGTCTAATGAAAAACTGTTTTTT
TRBJ2-7,TRBD2,TRBV10-3,many,CAISAGLAGDEQYF,TGTGCCATCAGTGCGGGACTAGCGGGAGACGAGCAGTACTTC
TRBJ2-2,TRBD2,TRBV19,few,CASSIPRLAGGSGELFF,TGTGCCAGTAGTATCCCTCGACTAGCGGGAGGCTCCGGGGAGCTGTTTTTT
TRBJ1-5,.,TRBV20-1,few,CSAGIHGVWDNQPQHF,TGCAGTGCGGGTATTCATGGGGTTTGGGACAATCAGCCCCAGCATTTT
TRBJ2-7,.,TRBV19,.,CASSMTAISYEQYF,TGTGCCAGTAGTATGACTGCGATCTCCTACGAGCAGTACTTC
TRBJ1-1,.,TRBV6-1,few,CASSETGRLNTEAFF,TGTGCCAGCAGTGAGACGGGACGTTTGAACACTGAAGCTTTCTTT
TRBJ1-1,.,TRBV18,few,CASSPQSNTEAFF,TGTGCCAGCTCACCACAATCGAACACTGAAGCTTTCTTT
TRBJ2-1,.,TRBV6-2/TRBV6-3,.,CASSLLAEGEQFF,TGTGCCAGCAGTCTATTAGCGGAGGGTGAGCAGTTCTTC
TRBJ2-2,.,TRBV24-1,few,CATSDRRQTGELFF,TGTGCCACCAGTGATCGAAGACAGACCGGGGAGCTGTTTTTT
TRBJ1-5,.,TRBV25-1,.,CASSENWYAEAQPQHF,TGTGCCAGCAGTGAAAATTGGTACGCGGAGGCTCAGCCCCAGCATTTT
TRBJ2-1,TRBD2,TRBV7-6,.,CASSLTTGTSGTGEQFF,TGTGCCAGCAGCTTAACGACCGGGACTAGCGGGACGGGGGAGCAGTTCTTC
TRBJ2-6,.,TRBV20-1,many,CSARDKRGGGSNVLTF,TGCAGTGCTAGAGATAAACGGGGTGGAGGGTCCAACGTCCTGACTTTC